This is a list of T cell receptor beta chains from one sample in a study of cytomegalovirus exposure and HLA in healthy donors. Libraries were prepared by immunoSEQ multiplex PCR; TCRdb keeps only in-frame clonotypes and omits some of them. Of roughly 150,000 clones listed, roughly four fifths were seen once; the top ten hold over 1.1%. Sequenced input: PBMCs. The receptor source for this set is a man aged 18 to 35 in good health and CMV-seronegative. CDR3s include the opening cysteine and the closing phenylalanine or tryptophan. D genes are given only for firm matches. Not all rows give a size; the values are once, few, many and, for expanded clones, a class.

J | D | V | size | CDR3 | DNA
TRBJ2-1 | TRBD2 | TRBV4-1 | - | CASSQGLAGGNEQFF | TGCGCCAGCAGCCAGGGACTAGCGGGAGGTAATGAGCAGTTCTTC
TRBJ1-5 | - | TRBV4-1 | - | CASSQGTAQPQHF | TGCGCCAGCAGCCAAGGGACAGCACAGCCCCAGCATTTT
TRBJ2-1 | TRBD2 | TRBV9 | - | CASSPGTSWTNEQFF | TGTGCCAGCTCTCCCGGGACTAGTTGGACCAATGAGCAGTTCTTC
TRBJ1-2 | TRBD1 | TRBV6-5 | - | CASSTRGRGYGYTF | TGTGCCAGCAGTACCAGGGGGCGCGGCTATGGCTACACCTTC
TRBJ2-3 | - | TRBV7-8 | - | CASSLERPGGAGDTQYF | TGTGCCAGCAGCTTAGAACGCCCGGGCGGGGCGGGAGATACGCAGTATTTT
TRBJ2-7 | - | TRBV28 | - | CAKSGREGGGNEQYF | TGTGCCAAGTCGGGGAGGGAGGGGGGGGGCAACGAGCAGTACTTC
TRBJ1-1 | - | TRBV5-6 | once | CASSSILPPEAFF | TGTGCCAGCAGCTCGATACTACCCCCTGAAGCTTTCTTT
TRBJ2-5 | TRBD1 | TRBV10-2 | - | CASRAPGTGDQTQYF | TGCGCCAGCAGAGCCCCGGGGACAGGGGATCAGACCCAGTACTTC
TRBJ2-1 | TRBD2 | TRBV5-4 | - | CASSPLAGSYNEQFF | TGTGCCAGCAGCCCCCTAGCGGGCTCCTACAATGAGCAGTTCTTC
TRBJ2-5 | TRBD2 | TRBV2 | - | CASGAAGEQETQYF | TGTGCCAGTGGGGCAGCGGGAGAGCAAGAGACCCAGTACTTC
TRBJ2-3 | TRBD2 | TRBV7-9 | - | CASSLFWEGKDTQYF | TGTGCCAGCAGCTTGTTTTGGGAGGGCAAAGATACGCAGTATTTT
TRBJ1-5 | - | TRBV6-1 | - | CASSSVSQPQHF | TGTGCCAGCAGTTCTGTCAGTCAGCCCCAGCATTTT
TRBJ2-1 | TRBD2 | TRBV19 | - | CASRLAGGSYNEQFF | TGTGCCAGCCGACTAGCGGGAGGGTCCTACAATGAGCAGTTCTTC
TRBJ1-2 | - | TRBV7-8 | - | CASSPRQNYGYTF | TGTGCCAGCAGCCCCCGACAGAACTATGGCTACACCTTC
TRBJ1-2 | TRBD1 | TRBV4-3 | - | CASSQQRDRGHGYTF | TGCGCCAGCAGCCAACAAAGGGACAGGGGGCATGGCTACACCTTC
TRBJ2-7 | TRBD1 | TRBV2 | - | CASSGTGLGNYEQYF | TGTGCCAGCAGTGGGACAGGCCTTGGAAACTACGAGCAGTACTTC
TRBJ2-5 | TRBD2 | TRBV4-3 | few | CASSQEWGGEGETQYF | TGCGCCAGCAGCCAAGAGTGGGGGGGAGAGGGGGAGACCCAGTACTTC
TRBJ1-2 | TRBD1 | TRBV28 | - | CASSAQGYYGYTF | TGTGCCAGCAGTGCACAGGGGTACTATGGCTACACCTTC
TRBJ2-1 | - | TRBV2 | - | CAPGGNEQFF | TGTGCCCCCGGGGGTAATGAGCAGTTCTTC
TRBJ2-7 | TRBD2 | TRBV9 | few | CASSLSGRLDEQYF | TGTGCCAGCAGCCTTAGCGGGAGGCTTGACGAGCAGTACTTC
TRBJ2-7 | TRBD2 | TRBV7-8 | few | CASSLPGLDYEQYF | TGTGCCAGCAGCTTACCTGGACTAGATTACGAGCAGTACTTC
TRBJ1-2 | TRBD1 | TRBV28 | - | CASSLGQGENYGYTF | TGTGCCAGCAGTTTAGGACAGGGAGAAAACTATGGCTACACCTTC
TRBJ2-5 | - | TRBV7-2 | few | CASSFPDLFDRQETQYF | TGTGCCAGCAGCTTCCCAGACCTTTTTGACAGGCAAGAGACCCAGTACTTC
TRBJ2-7 | TRBD1 | TRBV7-2 | few | CASSQSGTVSRYEQYF | TGTGCCAGCAGCCAATCCGGGACAGTGTCGCGATACGAGCAGTACTTC
TRBJ2-5 | - | TRBV7-2 | - | CASSLQEGSETQYF | TGTGCCAGCAGCTTACAGGAGGGTTCGGAGACCCAGTACTTC
TRBJ1-1 | - | TRBV27 | - | CASSSRGYTEAFF | TGTGCCAGCAGTAGTAGGGGTTACACTGAAGCTTTCTTT
TRBJ1-1 | - | TRBV9 | few | CASSVAVNTEAFF | TGTGCCAGCAGCGTGGCAGTGAACACTGAAGCTTTCTTT
TRBJ2-1 | - | TRBV4-3 | - | CAIPLTGGYNSSYNEQFF | TGCGCCATCCCACTGACAGGAGGATACAATAGCTCCTACAATGAGCAGTTCTTC
TRBJ1-4 | - | TRBV28 | - | CASRPLLGEKLFF | TGTGCCAGCAGACCCCTGTTGGGCGAAAAACTGTTTTTT
TRBJ2-5 | - | TRBV11-2 | - | CASSSGLLETQYF | TGTGCCAGCAGCTCCGGACTCCTCGAGACCCAGTACTTC
TRBJ1-1 | TRBD1 | TRBV9 | once | CASSVEGTGGIEAFF | TGTGCCAGCAGCGTAGAAGGGACAGGGGGCATTGAAGCTTTCTTT
TRBJ2-7 | - | TRBV11-2 | few | CASSLVGEQYF | TGTGCCAGCAGCTTAGTCGGCGAGCAGTACTTC
TRBJ2-5 | TRBD2 | TRBV28 | - | CASSRLAEQETQYF | TGTGCCAGCAGTCGACTAGCGGAACAAGAGACCCAGTACTTC
TRBJ1-2 | - | TRBV5-1 | - | CASSPEAGADYGYTF | TGCGCCAGCAGCCCCGAGGCGGGGGCGGACTATGGCTACACCTTC
TRBJ1-1 | - | TRBV6-5 | few | CASRRPQGNTEAFF | TGTGCCAGCAGACGACCGCAGGGGAACACTGAAGCTTTCTTT
TRBJ2-4 | - | TRBV2 | - | CASSSSGLAKNIQYF | TGTGCCAGCAGTTCCAGCGGGCTAGCCAAAAACATTCAGTACTTC
TRBJ2-4 | TRBD2 | TRBV4-2 | - | CASSQGGLGVFDIQYF | TGTGCCAGCAGCCAGGGGGGACTAGGAGTATTTGACATTCAGTACTTC
TRBJ1-3 | - | TRBV18 | - | CASSPPGIPGNTIYF | TGTGCCAGCTCACCACCCGGGATCCCTGGAAACACCATATATTTT
TRBJ2-3 | TRBD2 | TRBV5-4 | - | CASSGAGVPPDTQYF | TGTGCCAGCAGCGGAGCGGGGGTGCCCCCAGATACGCAGTATTTT
TRBJ2-1 | TRBD2 | TRBV19 | - | CASSIAGLAGGFGGEQFF | TGTGCCAGTAGTATAGCGGGCCTAGCGGGAGGGTTTGGGGGAGAGCAGTTCTTC
TRBJ2-7 | - | TRBV6-5 | - | CASSYSRWTHYEQYF | TGTGCCAGCAGTTACTCCCGCTGGACACACTACGAGCAGTACTTC
TRBJ2-7 | - | TRBV25-1 | few | CASSEINSYEQYF | TGTGCCAGCAGTGAAATTAACTCCTACGAGCAGTACTTC
TRBJ2-3 | - | TRBV7-2 | - | CASSLVGGVADTQYF | TGTGCCAGCAGCTTAGTGGGCGGGGTGGCAGATACGCAGTATTTT
TRBJ2-7 | TRBD2 | TRBV4-3 | - | CASSQDPLLLAGGPEQYF | TGCGCCAGCAGCCAAGATCCCCTCCTACTAGCGGGAGGTCCCGAGCAGTACTTC
TRBJ2-3 | - | TRBV5-4 | - | CASSPGTDTQYF | TGTGCCAGCAGCCCCGGCACAGATACGCAGTATTTT
TRBJ2-2 | - | TRBV27 | - | CATKKEGGANTGELFF | TGTGCCACAAAAAAAGAGGGCGGCGCGAACACCGGGGAGCTGTTTTTT
TRBJ1-2 | - | TRBV6-5 | few | CASSFLRGSDGYTF | TGTGCCAGCAGTTTCCTCAGGGGTTCGGATGGCTACACCTTC
TRBJ1-5 | - | TRBV7-2 | - | CASSSGTGGGQPQHF | TGTGCCAGCAGCTCGGGAACAGGCGGGGGTCAGCCCCAGCATTTT
TRBJ2-4 | - | TRBV7-9 | - | CASSLAPGWGNIQYF | TGTGCCAGCAGCTTAGCCCCAGGGTGGGGAAACATTCAGTACTTC
TRBJ2-3 | TRBD1 | TRBV19 | - | CASSTTGGPHTQYF | TGTGCCAGTAGTACCACAGGGGGCCCTCATACGCAGTATTTT
TRBJ2-5 | TRBD2 | TRBV11-2 | - | CASSALAGGVGETQYF | TGTGCCAGCAGCGCGCTAGCGGGAGGGGTAGGGGAGACCCAGTACTTC
TRBJ2-2 | - | TRBV29-1 | few | CSVEEGNTGELFF | TGCAGCGTTGAAGAGGGCAACACCGGGGAGCTGTTTTTT
TRBJ1-1 | TRBD1 | TRBV19 | - | CASRRADRAGTEAFF | TGTGCCAGTAGGAGGGCGGACAGGGCGGGAACTGAAGCTTTCTTT